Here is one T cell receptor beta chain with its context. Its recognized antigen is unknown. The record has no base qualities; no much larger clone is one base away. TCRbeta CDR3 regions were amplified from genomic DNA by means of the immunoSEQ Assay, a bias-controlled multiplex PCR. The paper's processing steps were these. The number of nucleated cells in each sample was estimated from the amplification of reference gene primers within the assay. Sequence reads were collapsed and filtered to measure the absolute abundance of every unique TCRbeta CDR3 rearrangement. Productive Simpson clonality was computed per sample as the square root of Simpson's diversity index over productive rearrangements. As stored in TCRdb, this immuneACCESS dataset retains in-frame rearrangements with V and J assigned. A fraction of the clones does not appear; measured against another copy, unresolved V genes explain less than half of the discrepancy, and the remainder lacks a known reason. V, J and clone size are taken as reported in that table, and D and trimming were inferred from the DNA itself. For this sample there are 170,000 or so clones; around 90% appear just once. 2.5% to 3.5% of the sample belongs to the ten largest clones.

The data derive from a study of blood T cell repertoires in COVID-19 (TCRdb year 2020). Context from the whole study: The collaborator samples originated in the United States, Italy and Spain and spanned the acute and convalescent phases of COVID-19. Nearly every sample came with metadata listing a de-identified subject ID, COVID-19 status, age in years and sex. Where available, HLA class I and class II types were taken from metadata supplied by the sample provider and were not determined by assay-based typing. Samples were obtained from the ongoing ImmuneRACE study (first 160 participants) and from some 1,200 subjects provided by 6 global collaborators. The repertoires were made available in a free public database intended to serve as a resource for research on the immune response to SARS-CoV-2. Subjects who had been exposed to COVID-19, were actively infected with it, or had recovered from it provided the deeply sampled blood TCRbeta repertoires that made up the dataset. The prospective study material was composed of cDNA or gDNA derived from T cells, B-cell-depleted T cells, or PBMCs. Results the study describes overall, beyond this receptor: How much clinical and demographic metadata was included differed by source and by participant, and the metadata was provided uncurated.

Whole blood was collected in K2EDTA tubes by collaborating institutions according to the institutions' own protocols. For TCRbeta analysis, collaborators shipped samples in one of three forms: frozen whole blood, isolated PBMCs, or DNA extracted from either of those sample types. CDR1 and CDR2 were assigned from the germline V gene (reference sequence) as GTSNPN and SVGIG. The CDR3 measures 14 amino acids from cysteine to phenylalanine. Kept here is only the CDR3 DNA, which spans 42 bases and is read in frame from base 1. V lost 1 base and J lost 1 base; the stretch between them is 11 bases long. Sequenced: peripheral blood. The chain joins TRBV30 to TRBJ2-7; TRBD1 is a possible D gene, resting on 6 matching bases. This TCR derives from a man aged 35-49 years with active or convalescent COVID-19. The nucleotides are TGTGCCTGGAGTGGGTCAGGGGTTTCCTACGAGCAGTACTTC. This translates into CAWSGSGVSYEQYF.